The 18 T cell receptor beta chains given below trace back to one sample, sequenced in a study of identical twins. Via MiXCR, TCRdb re-called the 5' RACE reads, giving one row per CDR3 protein. The top ten clones hold around 0.3% of a sample with 1.5 million to 2 million distinct CDR3 sequences, roughly 35% of them seen once. Specimen: cord blood. All receptors come from a newborn girl in good health.

Remarks on this clonotype: With a much larger clone just one base away, this may be a read error. This chain links TRBV10-3 with TRBJ1-1, with no clear D. Germline lookup yields CDR1 ENHRY and CDR2 SYGVKD. V lost 7 bases, J lost 1 base, and 7 bases lay in between. The CDR3 runs to 12 residues. The CDR3 is CAINAGNTEAFF. The CDR3 DNA reads TGTGCCATCAATGCGGGGAACACTGAAGCTTTCTTT.

The V gene is TRBV2, the J gene TRBJ2-3; 9 bases are a match to TRBD1. Germline CDR1 reads SNHLY; CDR2 reads FYNNEI. This CDR3 spans 15 amino acids. The V gene end was trimmed by 5 bases and the J gene end by 3 bases; junction bases not matched to a gene: 6. The CDR3: CASSWTGASTDTQYF. Written as DNA, the CDR3 is TGTGCCAGCAGTTGGACAGGGGCGTCGACAGATACGCAGTATTTT.

In this sample, this clonotype turned up a few times. The V and J genes are TRBV4-1 and TRBJ1-6; D is undetermined. The CDR3 spans 13 residues. CDR1 MGHRA and CDR2 YSYEKL come from the germline V gene. V shed 1 base and J shed 11 bases, with 9 bases lying between them. The CDR3 nucleotides read TGCGCCAGCAGCCAAGTTAGGAGGCCACCCCTCCACTTT. This encodes CASSQVRRPPLHF.

V usage is TRBV20-1 and J usage is TRBJ2-3; TRBD2 might be the D (6 bases). Per germline, CDR1 DFQATT and CDR2 SNEGSKA (reference sequence). V was clipped by 1 base and J by 2 bases, with 10 bases between them. CDR3 size: 14 residues. The CDR3 bases are TGCAGTGCTAGAGGGGGAGGCACCACAGATACGCAGTATTTT. Its protein product is CSARGGGTTDTQYF.

This sequence joins TRBV20-1 and TRBJ2-5; TRBD2 agrees at 13 bases. The tail of the sequence fits TRBJ2-7 better, so the J call may be wrong. The CDR3 runs 19 residues. The V gene's germline CDR1 is DFQATT and CDR2 SNEGSKA (reference sequence). CDR3 protein: CSARDPGGLAGFRDYEQYF. CDR3 DNA: TGCAGTGCTAGAGATCCGGGGGGACTAGCGGGATTCAGGGATTACGAGCAGTACTTC.

V gene TRBV12-3 or TRBV12-4 combines with J gene TRBJ2-3; maybe TRBD1 (5 bases). The ends were cut back, 7 bases at V and 1 base at J, with 12 bases in the middle. This CDR3 has 14 amino acids. The CDR3 loop reads CASIQGYRTDTQYF. The DNA for the CDR3 is TGTGCCAGCATCCAGGGTTACCGCACAGATACGCAGTATTTT.

The rearrangement uses TRBV9 and TRBJ2-1; 9 bases align to TRBD2. Germline V gene sequence: CDR1 SGDLS, CDR2 YYNGEE. The CDR3 loop spans 15 amino acids. Germline trimming cut 0 bases from V and 7 bases from J; bases unmatched to any gene: 5. In DNA, the CDR3 is TGTGCCAGCAGCGTAGCGCTAGCGGGGCGGAATGAGCAGTTCTTC. The encoded protein is CASSVALAGRNEQFF. The whole variable domain, filled in from reference TRBV9 and TRBJ2-1, reads DSGVTQTPKHLITATGQRVTLRCSPRSGDLSVYWYQQSLDQGLQFLIQYYNGEERAKGNILERFSAQQFPDLHSELNLSSLELGDSALYFCASSVALAGRNEQFFGPGTRLTVL.

The chain is built from TRBV27 and TRBJ1-2; TRBD1 is a possible D gene (6 bases). Germline V CDR1 and CDR2: MNHEY, SMNVEV (reference sequence). V gave up 1 base and J gave up 4 bases, with 10 bases separating them. The CDR3 is made up of 14 amino acids. The CDR3 is CASSLYGGPYGYTF. Here the CDR3 DNA reads TGTGCCAGCAGTTTATACGGGGGGCCCTATGGCTACACCTTC.

About this clonotype itself: At one of its ends the junction is not consistent with the germline gene, which may arise from a read error. The rearrangement joins TRBV27 to TRBJ2-3; D is ambiguous. Germline assignment: CDR1 MNHEY and CDR2 SMNVEV (reference sequence). The CDR3 is 13 residues long. CDR3 coding DNA: TGTACCAGCAGTTTTTGGAGCACAGATACGCAGTATTTT. Its protein product is CTSSFWSTDTQYF.

The rearrangement joins TRBV4-1 to TRBJ1-2; 11 bases agree with TRBD1. Losses at the gene ends were 2 bases for V and 2 bases for J; bases not matched to a gene: 7. This CDR3 has 17 residues. CDR1 is MGHRA and CDR2 is YSYEKL in the germline V gene. The CDR3 protein is CASSQFGQGALNYGYTF. CDR3 nucleotide sequence: TGCGCCAGCAGCCAATTTGGACAGGGGGCCTTAAACTATGGCTACACCTTC.

J is TRBJ2-5 and V is TRBV21-1. TRBV21-1 is designated a pseudogene. CDR3 length: 16 amino acids. In DNA, the CDR3 is TGTGCCAGCAGCACCGACGACACCCTGTACCAAGAGACCCAGTACTTC. Residues: CASSTDDTLYQETQYF.

The chain links TRBV20-1 to TRBJ2-5, with 11 positions matching TRBD1. The end of the DNA fits TRBJ2-7 better, so the J call may be wrong. The CDR3 totals 13 residues. Per the germline V gene, CDR1 is DFQATT and CDR2 is SNEGSKA (reference sequence). In DNA, the CDR3 is TGCAGTGCCACGGACAGGGGGCTTTACGAGCAGTACTTC. It is translated as CSATDRGLYEQYF.

This chain joins TRBV5-1 and TRBJ2-7; no definite D call. The CDR3 length is 12 residues. Germline assignment: CDR1 SGHRS and CDR2 YFSETQ. Trimming shortened V by 0 bases and J by 11 bases, and 12 bases separated the two germline ends. CDR3 bases: TGCGCCAGCAGCTTGGGTCTAGACATAAAGTACTTC. Amino acid sequence: CASSLGLDIKYF.

This clonotype occurred a few times. V and J are TRBV6-5 and TRBJ1-2, with 7 bases fitting TRBD1. V shed 1 base, J shed 6 bases, and the junction held 8 bases outside the gene matches. This CDR3 comprises 15 residues. Germline V CDR1 and CDR2: MNHEY, SVGAGI. The DNA of the CDR3 is TGTGCCAGCAGTTACTACCGGGAGACAGGGAATGGCTACACCTTC. Its translation: CASSYYRETGNGYTF.

This clonotype was counted between two and nine times. The chain uses TRBV27 and TRBJ2-1; 9 positions match TRBD1. CDR3 length equals 15 residues. Germline assignment: CDR1 MNHEY and CDR2 SMNVEV (reference sequence). V gave up 5 bases and J gave up 6 bases; unmatched junction bases: 8. DNA for the CDR3: TGTGCCAGCAGTCTAAGCCCGACAGGGGGCAATGAGCAGTTCTTC. The encoded protein is CASSLSPTGGNEQFF.

V is TRBV27 and J is TRBJ2-7, with D possibly called TRBD1 or TRBD2 (6 bases each). V was shortened by 6 bases and J by 0 bases, with 12 bases between the two germline ends. The CDR3 covers 14 residues. CDR1 is MNHEY, CDR2 SMNVEV, per germline (reference sequence). Here the CDR3 DNA reads TGTGCCAGCAGGGGGGCTAGCGACTCCTACGAGCAGTACTTC. Amino acids: CASRGASDSYEQYF.

This clonotype was seen a single time. V gene TRBV5-1 combines with J gene TRBJ1-2; D uncertain. Germline V lookup: CDR1 SGHRS, CDR2 YFSETQ. The CDR3 contains 14 residues. V was trimmed by 4 bases and J by 2 bases, leaving 12 bases between them. CDR3 coding DNA: TGCGCCAGCAGCGACGTCTTAAAGAACTATGGCTACACCTTC. Translating it yields CASSDVLKNYGYTF.

V and J are TRBV20-1 and TRBJ1-5; 10 bases match TRBD1. The CDR3 is 16 residues long. Germline V CDR1 and CDR2: DFQATT, SNEGSKA (reference sequence). Losses at the gene ends were 5 bases for V and 5 bases for J; bases not matched to a gene: 12. Here the CDR3 reads CSARRRGQGRDQPQHF. As DNA, the CDR3 is TGCAGTGCTCGAAGGCGGGGACAGGGGAGGGATCAGCCCCAGCATTTT.